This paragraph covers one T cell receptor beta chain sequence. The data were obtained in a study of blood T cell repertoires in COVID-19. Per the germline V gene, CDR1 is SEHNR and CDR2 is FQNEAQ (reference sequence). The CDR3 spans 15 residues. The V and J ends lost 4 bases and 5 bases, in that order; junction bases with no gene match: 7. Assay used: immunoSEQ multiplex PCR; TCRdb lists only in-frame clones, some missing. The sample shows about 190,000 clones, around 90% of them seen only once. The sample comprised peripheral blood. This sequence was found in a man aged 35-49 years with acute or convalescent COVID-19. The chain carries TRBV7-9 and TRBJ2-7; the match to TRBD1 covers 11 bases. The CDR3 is CASSWDRGKGDEQYF. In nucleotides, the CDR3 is TGTGCCAGCAGCTGGGACAGGGGGAAGGGTGACGAGCAGTACTTC.